A selection of T cell receptor beta chains follows, all from one sample in a study of beta chain features in type 1 diabetes. Clones were sequenced by immunoSEQ multiplex PCR, and TCRdb holds only the in-frame ones, with some missing. The sample has about 240,000 clones, more than 11% seen once. Sequenced material: naive CD4+ T cells from blood. The source of these receptors is a man aged 30 to 45 with type 1 diabetes. Each CDR3 is given with its conserved first and last residue. A D gene is named only where the DNA matches it firmly. Clone size appears in some rows only: once, few, many, or a class for an expanded clone.

>TRBV28|TRBD2|TRBJ2-3|NA
CASSSGLAGGSPDTQYF
TGTGCCAGCAGTTCGGGACTAGCGGGAGGCTCTCCAGATACGCAGTATTTT
>TRBV14|TRBD2|TRBJ2-1|few
CASSLTSGYNEQFF
TGTGCCAGCAGCCTCACTAGCGGCTACAATGAGCAGTTCTTC
>TRBV4-1|TRBD1|TRBJ1-1|NA
CASSRNRGNTEAFF
TGCGCCAGCAGCCGGAACAGGGGAAACACTGAAGCTTTCTTT
>TRBV19|NA|TRBJ2-7|NA
CASSISGVSYEQYF
TGTGCCAGTAGTATCTCAGGGGTTTCCTACGAGCAGTACTTC
>TRBV6-5|TRBD2|TRBJ2-3|NA
CATTRREGDTQYF
TGTGCCACCACGAGGCGGGAGGGGGATACGCAGTATTTT
>TRBV14|NA|TRBJ1-1|NA
CASSHDPGTEAFF
TGTGCCAGCAGCCATGACCCCGGGACTGAAGCTTTCTTT
>TRBV29-1|NA|TRBJ1-1|NA
CSPWGRFYSTEAFF
TGCAGCCCGTGGGGGAGGTTCTATAGCACTGAAGCTTTCTTT
>TRBV19|TRBD2|TRBJ2-1|few
CASSKASGLPYNEQFF
TGTGCCAGTAGTAAGGCTAGCGGGCTGCCCTACAATGAGCAGTTCTTC
>TRBV6-5|NA|TRBJ1-1|NA
CASSRTGSTEAFF
TGTGCCAGCAGTCGGACTGGGAGCACTGAAGCTTTCTTT
>TRBV5-1|TRBD1|TRBJ2-7|few
CASSLEGQAFGEQYF
TGCGCCAGCAGCTTGGAGGGACAGGCCTTTGGAGAGCAGTACTTC
>TRBV12-5|TRBD2|TRBJ2-7|NA
CASAPTSGATYEQYF
TGTGCTAGTGCCCCGACTAGCGGGGCGACCTACGAGCAGTACTTC
>TRBV19|TRBD1|TRBJ1-5|few
CASSPTGAHQPQHF
TGTGCCAGTAGCCCGACAGGGGCCCATCAGCCCCAGCATTTT
>TRBV19|NA|TRBJ1-5|few
CASSIVDSNQPQHF
TGTGCCAGTAGTATAGTCGACAGTAATCAGCCCCAGCATTTT
>TRBV9|TRBD1|TRBJ1-2|NA
CASSATGQDYGYTF
TGTGCCAGCAGCGCCACGGGACAGGATTATGGCTACACCTTC
>TRBV29-1|TRBD1|TRBJ2-7|few
CSARAGGGYEQYF
TGCAGCGCTCGTGCAGGGGGCGGGTACGAGCAGTACTTC
>TRBV27|TRBD1|TRBJ1-5|few
CASSLGTGDQPQHF
TGTGCCAGCAGTTTGGGGACAGGGGATCAGCCCCAGCATTTT
>TRBV30|TRBD1|TRBJ1-2|few
CAWSADRGEGYTF
TGTGCCTGGAGCGCGGACAGGGGCGAAGGCTACACCTTC
>TRBV9|TRBD1|TRBJ1-2|NA
CASSGSGGGYTF
TGTGCCAGCAGCGGCTCAGGGGGAGGCTACACCTTC
>TRBV11-3|TRBD2|TRBJ2-3|few
CASSLARLAGSGDTQYF
TGTGCCAGCAGCTTAGCTCGCCTAGCGGGATCGGGAGATACGCAGTATTTT
>TRBV4-1|NA|TRBJ1-2|few
CASSQGPADYGYTF
TGCGCCAGCAGCCAAGGGCCCGCAGACTATGGCTACACCTTC
>TRBV9|NA|TRBJ2-5|few
CASSVNRGFQETQYF
TGTGCCAGCAGCGTAAACCGGGGATTCCAAGAGACCCAGTACTTC
>TRBV23-1|TRBD2|TRBJ2-1|NA
CASSQEPGLAGGYNEQFF
TGCGCCAGCAGCCAAGAGCCGGGACTAGCGGGAGGTTACAATGAGCAGTTCTTC
>TRBV4-1|TRBD1|TRBJ2-5|few
CASRPTGGGETQYF
TGCGCCAGCAGGCCTACAGGGGGCGGAGAGACCCAGTACTTC
>TRBV27|TRBD1|TRBJ1-1|NA
CASSLAGQVYLNTEAFF
TGTGCCAGCAGTTTAGCGGGACAGGTCTACCTGAACACTGAAGCTTTCTTT
>TRBV21-1|NA|TRBJ1-2|NA
CALEGGNYGYTF
TGTGCCCTGGAAGGGGGTAACTATGGCTACACCTTC
>TRBV11-2|NA|TRBJ2-7|NA
CASSLGSPGQGEQYF
TGTGCCAGCAGCTTAGGGTCCCCCGGTCAGGGGGAGCAGTACTTC
>TRBV9|TRBD1|TRBJ1-1|NA
CASSVSLDRGLTEAFF
TGTGCCAGCAGCGTGAGTTTAGACAGGGGGCTCACTGAAGCTTTCTTT
>TRBV25-1|NA|TRBJ1-1|few
CASSEPGNLNTEAFF
TGTGCCAGCAGTGAACCCGGTAACTTGAACACTGAAGCTTTCTTT
>TRBV30|NA|TRBJ1-5|few
CAWSVNPSGQPQHF
TGTGCCTGGAGTGTCAACCCTAGCGGGCAGCCCCAGCATTTT
>TRBV18|NA|TRBJ2-7|NA
CASSPPSGADEQYF
TGTGCCAGCTCACCACCGTCAGGCGCAGACGAGCAGTACTTC
>TRBV6-4|NA|TRBJ1-4|NA
CASSDQLGGKLFF
TGTGCCAGCAGTGACCAATTGGGGGGAAAACTGTTTTTT
>TRBV5-1|NA|TRBJ2-1|few
CASSLIGIGNEQFF
TGCGCCAGCAGCTTGATAGGCATCGGGAATGAGCAGTTCTTC
>TRBV29-1|NA|TRBJ1-2|NA
CSVAPGPHRNYGYTF
TGCAGCGTTGCTCCAGGCCCCCACAGGAACTATGGCTACACCTTC
>TRBV5-1|NA|TRBJ2-1|NA
CASRIRGGTYNEQFF
TGCGCCAGCAGAATTCGAGGGGGTACCTACAATGAGCAGTTCTTC
>TRBV7-9|TRBD2|TRBJ2-3|NA
CASSPRVAGSTDTQYF
TGTGCCAGCAGCCCCCGTGTAGCGGGCAGCACAGATACGCAGTATTTT
>TRBV11-2|NA|TRBJ2-5|few
CASSYHNLPGYQETQYF
TGTGCCAGCAGCTACCATAACCTCCCAGGGTACCAAGAGACCCAGTACTTC
>TRBV6-5|NA|TRBJ2-5|NA
CASSYSLAQETQYF
TGTGCCAGCAGTTACAGTCTGGCCCAAGAGACCCAGTACTTC
>TRBV28|TRBD2|TRBJ2-6|NA
CASSGGFSGANVLTF
TGTGCCAGCAGCGGGGGGTTCTCTGGGGCCAACGTCCTGACTTTC
>TRBV29-1|NA|TRBJ1-1|NA
CSVFEGAMNTEAFF
TGCAGCGTTTTCGAAGGGGCCATGAACACTGAAGCTTTCTTT
>TRBV29-1|TRBD1|TRBJ1-5|NA
CSVGTGSNQPQHF
TGCAGCGTTGGGACAGGGAGCAATCAGCCCCAGCATTTT
>TRBV29-1|TRBD1|TRBJ1-1|NA
CSVEQGAAFF
TGCAGCGTGGAACAGGGGGCGGCTTTCTTT
>TRBV18|NA|TRBJ2-7|NA
CASSPQGLSYEQYF
TGTGCCAGCTCACCACAAGGACTAAGTTACGAGCAGTACTTC
>TRBV10-3|NA|TRBJ1-1|few
CAIMRDLEGTEAFF
TGTGCCATCATGAGGGACCTGGAGGGCACTGAAGCTTTCTTT
>TRBV9|NA|TRBJ2-7|NA
CASSPTGLAYEQYF
TGTGCCAGCAGCCCTACCGGACTCGCCTACGAGCAGTACTTC
>TRBV9|NA|TRBJ2-5|few
CASSTRETQYF
TGTGCCAGCAGCACCCGGGAGACCCAGTACTTC